The 7 T cell receptor beta chains reported below all come from one sample, sequenced in a study of cytomegalovirus exposure and HLA in healthy donors. Amplification used 60 Vbeta primers and 13 Jbeta primers. The repertoire was sequenced with immunoSEQ multiplex PCR; TCRdb's copy has only in-frame clones and lacks some. This specimen shows just under 90,000 clones; the ten leading clones hold roughly 6%. The sequenced sample was PBMCs. The receptors shown here come from a girl aged 10-17 years in good health and CMV-seropositive.

The chain combines TRBV11-2 with TRBJ2-7; TRBD1 matches at 7 bases. Germline CDR1 reads SGHAT; CDR2 reads FQNNGV. This CDR3 has 16 residues. V gave up 4 bases and J gave up 3 bases; unmatched junction bases: 12. CDR3 DNA: TGTGCCAGCAGCTCAAAGGGACAGCGGTCGGTCTACGAGCAGTACTTC. Protein: CASSSKGQRSVYEQYF.

This sequence joins TRBV18 and TRBJ1-6, with D hard to call. The CDR3 covers 14 residues. The V gene lost 3 bases and the J gene lost 9 bases, with 12 bases spanning the gap. The germline gives CDR1 KGHSH, CDR2 LQKENI. The CDR3 here is CASSPSSTFSPLHF. As DNA, the CDR3 is TGTGCCAGCTCACCCAGTTCCACATTTTCACCCCTCCACTTT.

V gene TRBV19 combines with J gene TRBJ2-5; TRBD1 agrees at 7 bases. Germline CDR1 reads LNHDA; CDR2 reads SQIVND (reference sequence). The CDR3 sequence is 15 residues long. With 4 bases clipped from V and 2 bases from J, the junction kept 7 bases outside the gene matches. The CDR3 bases are TGTGCCAGTAGTACCTTACAGGGGCCGCAAGAGACCCAGTACTTC. Its translation: CASSTLQGPQETQYF.

The chain combines TRBV4-2 with TRBJ1-4, with D tentatively TRBD1 (5 bases). This CDR3 is 16 amino acids long. V dropped 0 bases and J dropped 3 bases, with 11 bases sitting between them. CDR1 and CDR2 (germline): LGHNA, YNFKEQ. The CDR3: CASSQDSRGANEKLFF. CDR3 in DNA: TGTGCCAGCAGCCAAGATAGTAGGGGTGCTAATGAAAAACTGTTTTTT.

In DNA, the CDR3 is TGCGCCAGCAGCCATGTTCATGCGGTTGGGAATGAGCAGTTCTTC. This gives the protein CASSHVHAVGNEQFF. This chain joins TRBV4-3 and TRBJ2-1; D is ambiguous. V lost 3 bases and J lost 7, with 16 bases in between. Germline CDR1 reads LGHNA; CDR2 reads YSLEER. The CDR3 runs to 15 residues.

The rearrangement joins TRBV13 to TRBJ2-7; 12 positions match TRBD2. The germline gives CDR1 PRHDT, CDR2 FYEKMQ (reference sequence). The CDR3 totals 17 residues. The V segment lost 5 bases and the J segment 2 bases; nucleotides outside the gene matches: 10. The CDR3 sequence: CASSPSSSGGDAYEQYF. CDR3 bases: TGTGCCAGCAGCCCCTCATCTAGCGGGGGGGACGCCTACGAGCAGTACTTC.

The chain employs TRBV5-6 and TRBJ1-2; a weak D match, TRBD1 (6 bases). Trimming stripped 4 bases from V and 0 bases from J, with 13 bases between. The CDR3 extends over 15 amino acids. Germline V gives CDR1 SGHDT, CDR2 YYEEEE. In DNA form, the CDR3 reads TGTGCCAGCAGCGGGGGGGACATACCTAACTATGGCTACACCTTC. Encoded protein: CASSGGDIPNYGYTF.